These T cell receptor beta chains were read from a single sample in a study of blood T cell repertoires in COVID-19. Generated by immunoSEQ multiplex PCR, the TCRdb table keeps only in-frame clones and is missing some. The sample records fewer than 450,000 clones, 87% being singletons. The sample taken for sequencing was peripheral blood. The source is a woman in her forties or fifties with COVID-19, enrolled during active disease. CDR3s include the opening cysteine and the closing phenylalanine or tryptophan. Fields, in order: D gene, CDR3 length, V gene, J gene, clone size, CDR3 protein, CDR3 DNA. The D gene is left open where the match is weak. The size entry is marked missing in some rows and otherwise reads once, few, many or a size class.

D: NA
length: 15
V: TRBV5-6
J: TRBJ1-5
size: NA
CDR3: CASSLWSGENQPQHF
DNA: TGTGCCAGCAGCCTCTGGTCCGGGGAAAATCAGCCCCAGCATTTT

D: NA
length: 11
V: TRBV11-3
J: TRBJ2-1
size: NA
CDR3: CASSYNNEQFF
DNA: TGTGCCAGCAGCTATAACAATGAGCAGTTCTTC

D: NA
length: 14
V: TRBV27
J: TRBJ2-6
size: NA
CDR3: CASSLRQGANVLTF
DNA: TGTGCCAGCAGTCTCAGGCAGGGGGCCAACGTCCTGACTTTC

D: TRBD1
length: 16
V: TRBV7-9
J: TRBJ1-6
size: NA
CDR3: CASSLGRDRGNSPLHF
DNA: TGTGCCAGCAGCTTAGGACGGGACAGGGGAAATTCACCCCTCCACTTT

D: NA
length: 14
V: TRBV5-1
J: TRBJ1-3
size: NA
CDR3: CASRQQVSGNTIYF
DNA: TGCGCCAGCAGACAACAGGTCTCTGGAAACACCATATATTTT

D: NA
length: 14
V: TRBV5-1
J: TRBJ2-7
size: NA
CDR3: CASSLTAVSYEQYF
DNA: TGCGCCAGCAGCTTGACAGCTGTCTCCTACGAGCAGTACTTC

D: TRBD1
length: 15
V: TRBV6-6
J: TRBJ2-7
size: NA
CDR3: CASSYPGQGSYEQYF
DNA: TGTGCCAGCAGTTACCCGGGACAGGGTTCTTACGAGCAGTACTTC

D: NA
length: 15
V: TRBV5-4
J: TRBJ1-2
size: NA
CDR3: CASSLRGSSSYGYTF
DNA: TGTGCCAGCAGCTTAAGGGGCAGTTCAAGCTATGGCTACACCTTC

D: NA
length: 12
V: TRBV12-3/TRBV12-4
J: TRBJ1-1
size: NA
CDR3: CASSLGRGFTFF
DNA: TGTGCCAGCAGTTTAGGGCGGGGGTTCACTTTCTTT

D: TRBD1
length: 14
V: TRBV18
J: TRBJ1-1
size: NA
CDR3: CASSTGQGNTEAFF
DNA: TGTGCCAGCTCAACCGGACAGGGGAACACTGAAGCTTTCTTT

D: NA
length: 13
V: TRBV2
J: TRBJ2-7
size: once
CDR3: CATGGLSSPEQYF
DNA: TGTGCCACCGGGGGGCTCTCTTCTCCCGAGCAGTACTTC